Included here is one T cell receptor beta chain sequence, with context. The antigen remains unidentified. Though nominally healthy at sampling, donors likely had unrecorded immune exposures. The study ran its PCR with 60 Vbeta and 13 Jbeta primers. Authors' data handling: The count from a later analysis was some 80 million unique TCR beta chains, about 9.9 million of them shared. Here immunoSEQ multiplex PCR was the method, and the copy in TCRdb shows in-frame clones only, minus some. The DNA gave D and trimming, while V, J and clone size come from that table. Here the sample spans approximately 110,000 clones, 73% being singletons. This entry comes from a study of cytomegalovirus exposure and HLA in healthy donors. Study as a whole: One earlier analysis, a look at approximately 180 million T cells, found 100 million to 130 million unique TCR beta sequences.

Findings and caveats of the study: Differences between HLA loci emerged in a later analysis of TCR association rates, with DRB1 most and HLA-C fewest.

The ends were cut back, 0 bases at V and 2 bases at J, with 11 bases in the middle. The CDR3 extends over 16 amino acids. Germline values: CDR1 MNHEY, CDR2 SVGAGI. This receptor was identified in a man aged 35 to 55 in good health and CMV-seronegative. The gene calls are TRBV6-5 and TRBJ1-5; weak D call: TRBD1 (6 bases). Sequences were obtained from PBMCs. The CDR3 DNA is TGTGCCAGCAGTTACTCGAGGGGGGGCGGCAATCAGCCCCAGCATTTT. Its protein is CASSYSRGGGNQPQHF.